The 4 T cell receptor beta chains reported below all come from one sample, sequenced in a study of response to subunit inactivated influenza vaccine. One entry per CDR3 protein, called by TCRdb with MiXCR from the RT-PCR reads. The repertoire holds 530,000 or so distinct CDR3 sequences, with roughly 10% as singletons. The sample consisted of PBMCs from blood, taken on the day of vaccination. The source of these receptors is a man aged 45-65 years who received an inactivated influenza vaccine.

This clonotype was counted between two and nine times. CDR3 amino acids: CASSLYVNTEAFF. CDR3 in DNA: TGTGCCAGCAGTTTATACGTGAACACTGAAGCTTTCTTT. This chain joins TRBV12-3 or TRBV12-4 and TRBJ1-1; D is unresolved. CDR3 length: 13 residues. V shed 2 bases and J shed 0 bases, with 4 bases lying between them.

The V and J genes are TRBV29-1 and TRBJ2-7; 8 nucleotides match TRBD2. The trim removed 6 bases at V and 5 bases at J, leaving 12 bases unmatched. Germline V gene data show CDR1 as SQVTM and CDR2 as ANQGSEA. The CDR3 sequence is 14 residues long. CDR3 sequence reads: CSVRRTGGPHEQYF. The CDR3 nucleotides read TGCAGCGTCAGGAGAACGGGAGGGCCTCACGAGCAGTACTTC.

This clonotype was recorded a few times. This chain links TRBV7-2 with TRBJ2-7, with D maybe TRBD2 (6 bases). There are 15 residues in the CDR3. V was clipped by 6 bases and J by 5 bases, with 20 bases between them. The germline CDR1 and CDR2 sequences are SGHTA and FQGNSA. The CDR3 DNA is TGTGCCAGCAGACCCTTCCGGGACTCCAGGGACGAGCAGTACTTC. Protein: CASRPFRDSRDEQYF.

The chain has TRBV4-1 and TRBJ1-1, with 8 bases that match TRBD1. Germline V gene lookup returns CDR1 MGHRA and CDR2 YSYEKL. The length of the CDR3 is 15 residues. Germline trimming cut 2 bases from V and 5 bases from J; bases unmatched to any gene: 7. As DNA, the CDR3 is TGCGCCAGCAGCCAACCCGGACAGGGTTCGACTGAAGCTTTCTTT. Amino acids: CASSQPGQGSTEAFF.